This T cell receptor beta chain derives from a study of blood T cell repertoires in COVID-19. About the research overall: Whether acute or convalescent, the COVID-19 samples came from the United States, Italy and Spain. Sample material is recorded as cDNA or gDNA derived from T cells, B-cell-depleted T cells, or PBMCs.

Participants were placed into cohorts based on the clinical history they reported. Trimming pared 6 bases from V and 4 bases from J, leaving 12 bases between. The germline V gene encodes CDR1 KGHSH and CDR2 LQKENI. This CDR3 has 14 residues. Libraries were prepared by immunoSEQ multiplex PCR; TCRdb keeps only in-frame clonotypes and omits some of them. The profile shows approximately 300,000 clones, roughly 86% of them singletons. This clonotype originated in a woman aged 30 to 39 who had recovered from COVID-19. The sequenced sample was PBMCs or T cells enriched from blood (not recorded which). The rearrangement links TRBV18 to TRBJ1-4; D remains ambiguous. The DNA of the CDR3 is TGTGCCAGCTCTCCGCCAGCGAATAATGAAAAACTGTTTTTT. It is translated as CASSPPANNEKLFF. Variable domain in full (rest from reference TRBV18 and TRBJ1-4): NAGVMQNPRHLVRRRGQEARLRCSPMKGHSHVYWYRQLPEEGLKFMVYLQKENIIDESGMPKERFSAEFPKEGPSILRIQQVVRGDSAAYFCASSPPANNEKLFFGSGTQLSVL.